The sequence of this T cell receptor (beta chain) was determined in a study of shared clonotypes between healthy human individuals. Study-wide context: The composition of the donors was a couple of women and a few men aged 18 to 49. Points from the study as a whole: Naive CD4 clonotypes were shared across a few donors at 4% to 5%. The diversity represented, both genetic and in exposure history, was limited by few donors.

Trimming left V 0 bases short and J 0 bases short, with 12 bases between. Germline CDR1 and CDR2: SQVTM and ANQGSEA. The CDR3 has 16 residues. Notes on this clone: The antigen remains unidentified.

The protocol was immunoSEQ multiplex PCR, while the TCRdb copy is restricted to in-frame clones and leaves out a portion. The repertoire includes about 2.5 million clones, 85% to 95% of them detected once, and 0.37% sits in the top ten. This receptor was obtained from a man between 18 and 35 years old in good health. Some clones in this sample may be carry-over from other donors' samples. The material sequenced was naive CD4+ T cells from PBMCs. Subset given: CD45RA+ positively selected. The gene calls are TRBV29-1 and TRBJ2-1; D may be TRBD2 (5 bases). CDR3 loop: CSVEDVSGSSYNEQFF. As DNA, the CDR3 is TGCAGCGTTGAAGATGTGTCGGGGAGCTCCTACAATGAGCAGTTCTTC.